These 8 T cell receptor beta chains were all obtained from the same sample, sequenced in a study of CD8+ T cells in alopecia areata. cDNA prepared by RNA extraction and subsequent reverse transcription served as the template for sequencing. Sequencing was performed with immunoSEQ multiplex PCR; in TCRdb, only in-frame clones are kept and a portion is missing. The sample contains 100,000 to 150,000 clones, roughly 69% of which appear only once. The sequencing input was CD4+ T cells sorted from blood. These receptors were taken from a human donor in good health.

This clone was detected once. The gene calls are TRBV6-6 and TRBJ1-1; D gene unclear. The CDR3 is 13 amino acids. V lost 6 bases to trimming and J lost 4 bases, with 12 bases between them. Germline loops: CDR1 MNHNY, CDR2 SVGAGI (reference sequence). CDR3 nucleotides: TGTGCCAGCAGCCGGACTGGAATCACTGAAGCTTTCTTT. Its protein product is CASSRTGITEAFF.

This clone was observed once. This chain connects TRBV9 to TRBJ1-1; D not certain. The V gene's germline CDR1 is SGDLS and CDR2 YYNGEE. V was trimmed by 4 bases and J by 0 bases, leaving 10 bases between them. There are 14 residues in the CDR3. The CDR3 DNA sequence: TGTGCCAGCAGCCCTCGGTGGCTGAACACTGAAGCTTTCTTT. As protein: CASSPRWLNTEAFF.

The V and J genes are TRBV7-9 and TRBJ2-5; D unclear. V was pared by 1 base and J by 5 bases, with 8 bases between. Germline V gives CDR1 SEHNR, CDR2 FQNEAQ (reference sequence). This CDR3 is 13 amino acids long. DNA of the CDR3: TGTGCCAGCAGCTTAGGGACCTTGGAGACCCAGTACTTC. It codes for CASSLGTLETQYF.

Only a few counts were recorded for this clone. The genes are TRBV19 and TRBJ2-5; 7 nucleotides agree with TRBD1. The CDR3 loop spans 15 amino acids. The V gene end was trimmed by 1 base and the J gene end by 3 bases; junction bases not matched to a gene: 5. The germline V gene encodes CDR1 LNHDA and CDR2 SQIVND (reference sequence). CDR3 in DNA: TGTGCCAGTAGTATAGCGGGACAGAAGGAAGAGACCCAGTACTTC. Translation: CASSIAGQKEETQYF.

The chain uses TRBV30 and TRBJ2-4; D gene unclear. V was shortened by 2 bases and J by 0 bases, with 11 bases between the two germline ends. Germline assignment: CDR1 GTSNPN and CDR2 SVGIG (reference sequence). The CDR3 is made up of 15 amino acids. Written as DNA, the CDR3 is TGTGCCTGGAGTACACGGACCCTAGCCAAAAACATTCAGTACTTC. Translation: CAWSTRTLAKNIQYF.

The V and J genes are TRBV4-2 and TRBJ2-3, with D possibly matching TRBD2 (6 bases). The length of the CDR3 is 16 residues. Trimming removed 3 bases at V and 3 bases at J, with 16 bases between. Germline V gives CDR1 LGHNA, CDR2 YNFKEQ. The CDR3 bases are TGTGCCAGCAGCCAGGGGGACTTAGCGGCTACAGATACGCAGTATTTT. Protein: CASSQGDLAATDTQYF.

The CDR3, as DNA: TGCAGCGTTGAAATTCTATCCGGGGGGCGTCCTAATGAGCAGTTCTTC. Translating gives CSVEILSGGRPNEQFF. The V and J genes are TRBV29-1 and TRBJ2-1; D perhaps matches TRBD2 (7 bases). Germline CDR1 is SQVTM and CDR2 is ANQGSEA. This CDR3 comprises 16 residues. Trimming left V 2 bases short and J 7 bases short, with 21 bases between.

The chain joins TRBV28 to TRBJ1-5; the D gene is possibly TRBD1 (5 bases). The CDR3 length is 17 residues. Germline V gene lookup returns CDR1 MDHEN and CDR2 SYDVKM. V was shortened by 7 bases and J by 0 bases, with 19 bases between the two germline ends. CDR3 protein: CASTGQLRVYSNQPQHF. The CDR3 coding sequence is TGTGCCAGCACCGGACAATTAAGGGTTTATAGCAATCAGCCCCAGCATTTT.